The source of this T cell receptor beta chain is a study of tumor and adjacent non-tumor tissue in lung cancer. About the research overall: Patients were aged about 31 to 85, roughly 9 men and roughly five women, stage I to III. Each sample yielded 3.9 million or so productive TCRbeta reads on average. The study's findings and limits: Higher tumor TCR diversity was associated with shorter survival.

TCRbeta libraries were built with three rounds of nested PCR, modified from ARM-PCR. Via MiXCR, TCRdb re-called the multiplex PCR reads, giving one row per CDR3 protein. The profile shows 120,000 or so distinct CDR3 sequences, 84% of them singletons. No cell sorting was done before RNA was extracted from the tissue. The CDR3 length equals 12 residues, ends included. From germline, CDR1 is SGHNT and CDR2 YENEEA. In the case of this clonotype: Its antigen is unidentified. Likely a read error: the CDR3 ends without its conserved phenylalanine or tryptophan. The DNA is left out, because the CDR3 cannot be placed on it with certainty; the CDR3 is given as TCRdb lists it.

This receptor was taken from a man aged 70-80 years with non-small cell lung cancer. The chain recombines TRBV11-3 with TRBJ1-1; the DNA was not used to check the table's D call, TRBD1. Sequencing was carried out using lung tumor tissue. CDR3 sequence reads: CTSSDRVYKASI.